This T cell receptor beta chain originates from a study of T cell responses to AZD1222 COVID-19 vaccine. Repertoires were generated with immunoSEQ multiplex PCR, while TCRdb's copy carries only in-frame clones and drops some. The data contain about 120,000 clones, 65% to 85% of them seen just once; the ten biggest clones take up 4% to 5%. The V gene lost 4 bases and the J gene lost 1 base, with 9 bases spanning the gap. The CDR3 has 14 residues. From germline, CDR1 is SGHDT and CDR2 YYEEEE. This clone was detected only once. Sequencing used peripheral blood, obtained on day 0 of AZD1222 vaccination. This rearrangement joins TRBV5-6 to TRBJ2-1, with D maybe TRBD1 (6 bases). The sequence derives from an adult in good health. In nucleotides, the CDR3 is TGTGCCAGCAGCCCGGGACAATCCTACAATGAGCAGTTCTTC. Translating gives CASSPGQSYNEQFF.